This T cell receptor (beta chain) was captured by sequencing in a study of blood T cells in healthy people across ages. Study-level background: Researchers report that template switching captured about one barcoded beta molecule per two T cells. The study's findings and limits: There was no known CMV status for donors, so expanded clonotype changes were possibly confounded. Across the age range, TCR beta diversity per million T cells fell in a roughly linear way.

Germline V gene sequence: CDR1 SQVTM, CDR2 ANQGSEA. V shed 3 bases, J shed 3 bases, and the junction held 6 bases outside the gene matches. There are 16 residues in the CDR3. Concerning this clonotype: Its antigen is unidentified.

Next came a second PCR, run for roughly 6 to 11 cycles, which used a sample-barcoded 5' primer along with a J-beta primer mix. TCRdb recomputed calls from the 5' RACE reads with MiXCR, one row per CDR3 protein. The sample records over 1,300,000 distinct CDR3 sequences, roughly 60% being singletons. The sequence came from a man between 18 and 35 years old in good health. V gene TRBV29-1 combines with J gene TRBJ2-6; 9 bases are a match to TRBD2. The sample comprised blood. The CDR3 DNA sequence: TGCAGCGTTGAGGTCAGCGGGGGGTATGGGGCCAACGTCCTGACTTTC. It codes for CSVEVSGGYGANVLTF.